Shown below are 29 T cell receptor beta chains from a single sample sequenced in a study of blood T cell repertoires in COVID-19 (TCRdb year 2020). Receptor amplification or capture employed the immunoSEQ multiplex PCR assay. TCRdb's version of the immuneACCESS table is confined to in-frame rearrangements and falls short of the full clone set. An unresolved V gene accounts for under half of the shortfall where checked; the remainder is of unknown origin. Here the sample has 110,000 to 150,000 clones; about nine tenths occur a single time. The biggest ten clones account for roughly a tenth of the sample. Sequencing was carried out using peripheral blood. The receptors stem from a man over 45 with active or convalescent COVID-19.

The J gene is TRBJ2-4, the V gene TRBV23-1, with D perhaps matching TRBD1 (6 bases). TRBV23-1 is an open reading frame whose function is uncertain. This CDR3 has 18 residues. Trimming pared 3 bases from V and 0 bases from J, leaving 18 bases between. This chain's CDR3 is CASSHWTVSFLAKNIQYF. The CDR3 DNA reads TGCGCCAGCAGTCACTGGACAGTCTCCTTCCTAGCCAAAAACATTCAGTACTTC.

V usage is TRBV6-2 or TRBV6-3 and J usage is TRBJ1-3; D gene ambiguous. CDR1 is MNHEY, CDR2 SVGEGT, per germline. The CDR3 runs to 17 residues. Trimming removed 2 bases from V and 0 bases from J, with 14 bases in between. The CDR3: CASSYKFGEISGNTIYF. CDR3 DNA sequence: TGTGCCAGCAGTTACAAGTTCGGGGAGATCTCTGGAAACACCATATATTTT.

This chain uses TRBV20-1 with TRBJ1-2; 9 positions agree with TRBD1. Germline V gives CDR1 DFQATT, CDR2 SNEGSKA (reference sequence). This CDR3 spans 11 amino acids. Unmatched junction bases numbered 2, after V lost 7 bases and J lost 5 bases. CDR3 sequence reads: CSGGTGYGYTF. The CDR3 DNA reads as TGCAGTGGTGGGACAGGGTATGGCTACACCTTC.

This chain joins TRBV4-1 and TRBJ2-1; 8 bases line up with TRBD1. Germline CDR1 reads MGHRA; CDR2 reads YSYEKL. This CDR3 region has 16 residues. The junction had 3 bases not matched to a gene; V was cut back by 1 base and J by 1 base. The CDR3 spells CASSQGTGWSYNEQFF. CDR3 bases: TGCGCCAGCAGCCAAGGGACAGGGTGGTCCTACAATGAGCAGTTCTTC.

The chain is built from TRBV19 and TRBJ2-6; D possibly corresponds to TRBD1 (6 bases). The CDR3 loop spans 16 amino acids. Deletions cut 4 bases from V and 1 base from J, with 11 bases between. Germline assignment: CDR1 LNHDA and CDR2 SQIVND (reference sequence). CDR3 in DNA: TGTGCCAGTAGTAGGGGGCCGGGATCTGGGGCCAACGTCCTGACTTTC. It specifies CASSRGPGSGANVLTF.

This clone has a handful of counts. The V and J genes are TRBV6-5 and TRBJ1-1; tentative D call: TRBD1 (5 bases). V was pared by 11 bases and J by 4 bases, with 23 bases between. The CDR3 is made up of 15 amino acids. CDR1 is MNHEY, CDR2 SVGAGI, per germline. This chain's CDR3 is CAARPVGGRSTEAFF. DNA of the CDR3: TGTGCCGCTAGGCCCGTCGGGGGGAGGTCCACTGAAGCTTTCTTT.

The chain uses TRBV5-1 and TRBJ2-2; tentatively, D is TRBD1 (5 bases). The CDR3 spans 13 residues. The germline CDR1 and CDR2 sequences are SGHRS and YFSETQ. Trimming shortened V by 4 bases and J by 6 bases, and 10 bases separated the two germline ends. CDR3 region: CASSMKGPGELFF. In DNA form, the CDR3 reads TGCGCCAGCAGCATGAAGGGGCCCGGGGAGCTGTTTTTT.

The chain employs TRBV7-9 and TRBJ2-7; D is uncertain. Germline V gene data show CDR1 as SEHNR and CDR2 as FQNEAQ (reference sequence). The CDR3 contains 15 residues. V was clipped by 5 bases and J by 3 bases, with 17 bases between them. The CDR3 nucleotides are TGTGCCAGCAGCCTTGGTCCAGTCGTTTACTACGAGCAGTACTTC. This encodes CASSLGPVVYYEQYF.

The gene calls are TRBV14 and TRBJ1-1; a possible D gene is TRBD1 (6 bases). Germline V gives CDR1 SGHDN, CDR2 FVKESK. Trimming left V 4 bases short and J 5 bases short, with 14 bases between. The CDR3 has 14 amino acids. The CDR3 reads CASSRLQGETEAFF. CDR3 nucleotides: TGTGCCAGCAGCCGACTACAGGGAGAAACTGAAGCTTTCTTT.

V and J are TRBV6-1 and TRBJ2-2, with TRBD1 as a possible D gene (6 bases). Trimming left V 3 bases short and J 1 base short, with 9 bases between. The CDR3 totals 15 residues. CDR1 is MNHNS, CDR2 SASEGT, per germline. Here the CDR3 reads CASSDQGMNTGELFF. CDR3 nucleotides: TGTGCCAGCAGTGATCAGGGGATGAACACCGGGGAGCTGTTTTTT.

This clone was recorded once. V and J are TRBV4-1 and TRBJ2-5, with 12 bases aligning to TRBD2. Germline assignment: CDR1 MGHRA and CDR2 YSYEKL. The length of the CDR3 is 16 residues. The trim removed 4 bases at V and 5 bases at J, leaving 8 bases unmatched. The CDR3 DNA is TGCGCCAGCAGCCTTGAAGGACTAGCGGGAACGGAGACCCAGTACTTC. It encodes CASSLEGLAGTETQYF.

This clone has more than one count but fewer than ten. This chain links TRBV19 with TRBJ1-6; 7 bases align to TRBD1. The CDR3 extends over 14 amino acids. Germline V gene lookup returns CDR1 LNHDA and CDR2 SQIVND (reference sequence). The V gene end was trimmed by 10 bases and the J gene end by 9 bases; junction bases not matched to a gene: 12. This CDR3 reads CATPMRGLGSPLHF. DNA of the CDR3: TGTGCCACCCCAATGAGGGGGCTTGGTTCACCCCTCCACTTT.

This chain uses TRBV28 with TRBJ1-6; TRBD1 agrees at 11 bases. The CDR3 contains 17 residues. CDR1 is MDHEN and CDR2 is SYDVKM in the germline V gene. The J segment lost 10 bases and the V segment lost 6 bases, leaving 14 bases of the junction unmatched. CDR3 sequence: CASSPTGTGGFGSPLHF. The CDR3, as DNA: TGTGCCAGCAGCCCTACCGGGACAGGGGGATTTGGCTCACCCCTCCACTTT.

This chain joins TRBV4-2 and TRBJ2-1, with TRBD2 matching 12 bases. The ends lost 5 bases at V and 5 bases at J; junction bases unmatched: 7. This CDR3 spans 16 amino acids. The germline gives CDR1 LGHNA, CDR2 YNFKEQ. The CDR3 loop is CASSSRLAGANNEQFF. CDR3 coding DNA: TGTGCCAGCAGCTCGAGACTAGCGGGGGCGAACAATGAGCAGTTCTTC.

The genes are TRBV18 and TRBJ2-5; 8 nucleotides agree with TRBD2. Germline V gene lookup returns CDR1 KGHSH and CDR2 LQKENI. The CDR3 consists of 15 residues. V shed 3 bases and J 5 bases; nucleotides not matched to a gene: 8. The CDR3, as DNA: TGTGCCAGCTCACCGGTAGCGGGAAGGGCGGAGACCCAGTACTTC. Translating it yields CASSPVAGRAETQYF.

The chain employs TRBV6-1 and TRBJ1-2; the D is unclear. V was pared by 1 base and J by 3 bases, with 9 bases between. The CDR3 contains 14 residues. Per the germline V gene, CDR1 is MNHNS and CDR2 is SASEGT. The CDR3 spells CASSEGGSDYGYTF. DNA of the CDR3: TGTGCCAGCAGTGAAGGTGGCAGCGACTATGGCTACACCTTC.

The V and J genes are TRBV28 and TRBJ1-2; 7 nucleotides align to TRBD1. Germline-derived CDR1 and CDR2 are MDHEN and SYDVKM. V shed 5 bases and J 4 bases; nucleotides not matched to a gene: 7. The CDR3 runs to 14 residues. Here the CDR3 reads CASSTLQGSYGYTF. The CDR3 region has the DNA TGTGCCAGCAGTACCTTACAGGGGAGCTATGGCTACACCTTC.

This chain joins TRBV2 and TRBJ2-3, with a possible D match to TRBD1 (6 bases). V was cut by 6 bases and J by 7 bases, with 11 bases left in between. CDR1 is SNHLY and CDR2 is FYNNEI in the germline V gene. The CDR3 totals 12 residues. The CDR3 DNA follows: TGTGCCAGCAGGGGACACGAGAATACGCAGTATTTT. Its translation: CASRGHENTQYF.

This clone showed up just once. The chain recombines TRBV27 with TRBJ2-3; D not resolved. The length of the CDR3 is 14 residues. Germline CDR1 is MNHEY and CDR2 is SMNVEV (reference sequence). Trimming stripped 2 bases from V and 3 bases from J, with 9 bases between. CDR3 loop: CASSLRPVTDTQYF. In DNA form, the CDR3 reads TGTGCCAGCAGTTTACGTCCGGTTACAGATACGCAGTATTTT.

The V gene is TRBV24-1, the J gene TRBJ2-1; 10 bases agree with TRBD2. Germline CDR1 KGHDR, CDR2 SFDVKD. There are 14 residues in the CDR3. V shed 5 bases, J shed 3 bases, and the junction held 0 bases outside the gene matches. CDR3 sequence (DNA): TGTGCCACCAGTGGGACTAGCGGCTACAATGAGCAGTTCTTC. The encoded protein is CATSGTSGYNEQFF.

The chain joins TRBV11-3 to TRBJ2-3; 8 bases fit TRBD2. The V and J ends lost 0 bases and 9 bases, in that order; junction bases with no gene match: 2. The CDR3 extends over 13 amino acids. Germline CDR1 is SGHNT and CDR2 is YENEEA. Here the CDR3 DNA reads TGTGCCAGCAGCTTAGAGGGCGGGAGGACGCAGTATTTT. This encodes CASSLEGGRTQYF.

This chain connects TRBV7-2 to TRBJ2-5, with 7 bases lining up with TRBD1. Germline V gives CDR1 SGHTA, CDR2 FQGNSA. The V and J ends lost 5 bases and 1 base, in that order; junction bases with no gene match: 7. The CDR3 has 15 amino acids. Here the CDR3 DNA reads TGTGCCAGCAGCGCCCGGGGACAGTCCCAAGAGACCCAGTACTTC. This encodes CASSARGQSQETQYF.

This chain connects TRBV5-5 to TRBJ1-5; 7 bases map to TRBD1. The junction had 10 bases not matched to a gene; V was cut back by 6 bases and J by 4 bases. Germline CDR1 SGHKS, CDR2 YYEKEE (reference sequence). The CDR3 covers 15 residues. The CDR3 sequence is CASKANRGPNQPQHF. In DNA form, the CDR3 reads TGTGCCAGCAAGGCTAACAGGGGTCCTAATCAGCCCCAGCATTTT.

The V and J genes are TRBV6-1 and TRBJ2-7; 10 bases line up with TRBD2. This CDR3 comprises 15 residues. Trimming at V came to 1 base and at J to 3 bases, leaving 3 bases not matched to a gene. Germline-derived CDR1 and CDR2 are MNHNS and SASEGT. Here the CDR3 DNA reads TGTGCCAGCAGTGAAGTAGCGGGAGGAAGCTACGAGCAGTACTTC. Protein product: CASSEVAGGSYEQYF.

The J gene is TRBJ1-5, the V gene TRBV24-1; no firm D call. There are 13 residues in the CDR3. V dropped 6 bases and J dropped 3 bases, with 8 bases sitting between them. Germline V CDR1 and CDR2: KGHDR, SFDVKD. The DNA for the CDR3 is TGTGCCACCAGTACCAGGTCCAATCAGCCCCAGCATTTT. It yields the protein CATSTRSNQPQHF.

CDR3: CATSRGGTNEKLFF. The CDR3 DNA is TGTGCCACCAGCAGAGGAGGGACTAATGAAAAACTGTTTTTT. The chain carries TRBV15 and TRBJ1-4; D uncertain. The germline V gene has CDR1 LNHNV and CDR2 YYDKDF (reference sequence). Trimming cost V 1 base and J 2 bases, with 5 bases left between them. This CDR3 is built from 14 residues.

The DNA of the CDR3 is TGTGCCAGCAGCCAAAGGGCGACTAGCGCGATCGGGGAGCTGTTTTTT. Its translation is CASSQRATSAIGELFF. This chain links TRBV4-2 with TRBJ2-2, with 8 bases lining up with TRBD2. Trimming cost V 2 bases and J 7 bases; bases outside gene matches: 9. This CDR3 has 16 amino acids. Germline V gene lookup returns CDR1 LGHNA and CDR2 YNFKEQ.

The V call is TRBV24-1, the J call TRBJ2-1; D not certain. CDR1 is KGHDR and CDR2 is SFDVKD in the germline V gene. V lost 1 base and J lost 3, with 6 bases in between. There are 14 residues in the CDR3. This CDR3 is CATSDFPSYNEQFF. CDR3 nucleotide sequence: TGTGCCACCAGTGATTTCCCTAGCTACAATGAGCAGTTCTTC.

The V call is TRBV10-3, the J call TRBJ2-7; the match to TRBD1 covers 7 bases. CDR1 and CDR2 (germline): ENHRY, SYGVKD. V was clipped by 1 base and J by 2 bases; unmatched bases: 2. This CDR3 has 14 residues. The CDR3 DNA is TGTGCCATCAGTGAGTACGGGACAGCCTACGAGCAGTACTTC. Translated: CAISEYGTAYEQYF.